The 29 T cell receptor beta chains below were found in one sample sequenced in a study of shared clonotypes between healthy human individuals. Libraries were prepared by immunoSEQ multiplex PCR; TCRdb keeps only in-frame clonotypes and omits some of them. The table lists over a million clones, around 82% of them singletons. The specimen was memory CD4+ T cells from PBMCs. Noted subset: CD45RA-negative fraction. The receptors shown here come from a man younger than 35 in good health. Some clones in this sample may be carry-over from other donors' samples.

This sequence joins TRBV15 and TRBJ2-7; D gene ambiguous. V was trimmed by 1 base and J by 7 bases, leaving 17 bases between them. CDR1 LNHNV and CDR2 YYDKDF come from the germline V gene (reference sequence). CDR3 length: 15 amino acids. The CDR3 loop reads CATSRVDARVWEQYF. Here the CDR3 DNA reads TGTGCCACCAGCAGAGTGGACGCCAGAGTGTGGGAGCAGTACTTC.

A note on this clone: This sample includes further DNA sequences coding for the same CDR3. This chain joins TRBV30 and TRBJ2-7; TRBD1 might be the D (6 bases). This CDR3 region has 12 residues. V lost 0 bases, J lost 4 bases, and 7 bases lay in between. Germline CDR1 and CDR2: GTSNPN and SVGIG (reference sequence). The CDR3 loop reads CAWSVGGYEQYF. The CDR3 region has the DNA TGTGCCTGGAGTGTAGGGGGTTACGAGCAGTACTTC.

The chain joins TRBV11-2 to TRBJ2-1; no definite D call. The V gene's germline CDR1 is SGHAT and CDR2 FQNNGV. Trimming took off 2 bases at V and 6 bases at J, with 8 bases between the two ends. The CDR3 covers 13 residues. The CDR3 region is CASSLIAGNEQFF. The CDR3 DNA sequence: TGTGCCAGCAGCTTAATAGCCGGCAATGAGCAGTTCTTC.

This clone is a singleton in its sample. The V gene is TRBV11-2, the J gene TRBJ1-4; D call uncertain. Between the trimmed V and J ends, which lost 6 bases and 3 bases, there was a span of 11 bases. CDR1 is SGHAT and CDR2 is FQNNGV in the germline V gene. CDR3 size: 14 residues. The CDR3 nucleotides read TGTGCCAGCAGGGGCCCCGTGGCTAATGAAAAACTGTTTTTT. This gives the protein CASRGPVANEKLFF.

The genes are TRBV11-3 and TRBJ2-2; D could derive from TRBD1 or TRBD2 (5 bases each). Germline lookup yields CDR1 SGHNT and CDR2 YENEEA. The CDR3 contains 15 residues. V dropped 1 base and J dropped 4 bases, with 10 bases sitting between them. The CDR3 DNA reads TGTGCCAGCAGCTTAGCGCCGGGACCCACCGGGGAGCTGTTTTTT. It is translated as CASSLAPGPTGELFF.

The chain employs TRBV27 and TRBJ2-2, with D unresolved. The V gene's germline CDR1 is MNHEY and CDR2 SMNVEV (reference sequence). This CDR3 comprises 12 residues. V was pared by 2 bases and J by 8 bases, with 6 bases between. In nucleotides, the CDR3 is TGTGCCAGCAGTTTACGATTTGGGGAGCTGTTTTTT. Residues: CASSLRFGELFF.

This clone has just one count. CDR3 in DNA: TGTGCCAGCAGTCCCGGGCGGGGACTAGCGGGTCCGAACACCGGGGAGCTGTTTTTT. It codes for CASSPGRGLAGPNTGELFF. The chain uses TRBV21-1 and TRBJ2-2; the D call TRBD2 from the table was never checked on the DNA. TRBV21-1 is classified as a pseudogene. The CDR3 extends over 19 amino acids.

The CDR3 region is CASSSSGKETQYF. The CDR3 DNA reads TGTGCCAGCAGCTCTAGCGGAAAAGAGACCCAGTACTTC. The rearrangement links TRBV11-3 to TRBJ2-5; 7 positions match TRBD2. Trimming took 4 bases from V and 3 from J; bases not matched to a gene: 2. The CDR3 is 13 amino acids. The germline CDR1 and CDR2 sequences are SGHNT and YENEEA. Complete variable domain (other parts from reference TRBV11-3 and TRBJ2-5): EAGVVQSPRYKIIEKKQPVAFWCNPISGHNTLYWYLQNLGQGPELLIRYENEEAVDDSQLPKDRFSAERLKGVDSTLKIQPAELGDSAVYLCASSSSGKETQYFGPGTRLLVL.

V and J are TRBV29-1 and TRBJ1-4; 7 bases are shared with TRBD1. This CDR3 is 13 amino acids long. V was pared by 7 bases and J by 8 bases, with 10 bases of the junction left unmatched. Looked up from germline, CDR1 is SQVTM and CDR2 is ANQGSEA. CDR3 coding DNA: TGCAGCGCCAGGGGACAGTATTCCGAAAAACTGTTTTTT. It yields the protein CSARGQYSEKLFF.

The rearrangement joins TRBV5-1 to TRBJ2-2, with a weak D call TRBD2 (5 bases). Trimming removed 3 bases at V and 5 bases at J, with 11 bases between. Germline V gene data show CDR1 as SGHRS and CDR2 as YFSETQ. The CDR3 is made up of 14 amino acids. The CDR3 sequence is CASSSMERTGELFF. The CDR3 DNA reads TGCGCCAGCAGCTCTATGGAGCGGACCGGGGAGCTGTTTTTT.

The CDR3 protein is CASSVGTRDYEQYF. In DNA form, the CDR3 reads TGTGCCAGCAGCGTCGGGACTAGAGACTACGAGCAGTACTTC. This chain connects TRBV9 to TRBJ2-7; 8 bases map to TRBD2. J gave up 3 bases and V 2 bases, and 4 bases lay outside the gene matches. CDR1 is SGDLS and CDR2 is YYNGEE in the germline V gene. This CDR3 has 14 amino acids.

In this sample, this clone turned up once. The chain combines TRBV29-1 with TRBJ1-1, with D unresolved. Germline V gene lookup returns CDR1 SQVTM and CDR2 ANQGSEA. The ends were cut back, 5 bases at V and 3 bases at J, with 13 bases in the middle. The CDR3 sequence is 13 residues long. CDR3 sequence reads: CSVRTAADTEAFF. As DNA, the CDR3 is TGCAGCGTTCGGACGGCGGCGGACACTGAAGCTTTCTTT.

The genes are TRBV7-9 and TRBJ1-2, with TRBD1 matching over 8 bases. CDR1 and CDR2 from the germline V gene are SEHNR and FQNEAQ (reference sequence). V lost 1 base and J lost 5; bases outside the gene matches: 9. The CDR3 extends over 16 amino acids. CDR3 region: CASSLGSGGAFYGYTF. CDR3 coding DNA: TGTGCCAGCAGCTTAGGTTCAGGGGGCGCCTTTTATGGCTACACCTTC. Full variable domain (missing parts from reference TRBV7-9 and TRBJ1-2): DTGVSQNPRHKITKRGQNVTFRCDPISEHNRLYWYRQTLGQGPEFLTYFQNEAQLEKSRLLSDRFSAERPKGSFSTLEIQRTEQGDSAMYLCASSLGSGGAFYGYTFGSGTRLTVV.

With regard to this clone: The sample has other DNA sequences that encode this CDR3 too. V gene TRBV5-1 combines with J gene TRBJ2-7, with D possibly being TRBD1 or TRBD2 (5 bases each). Trimming took off 4 bases at V and 2 bases at J, with 13 bases between the two ends. The CDR3 length is 14 residues. Looked up from germline, CDR1 is SGHRS and CDR2 is YFSETQ. The CDR3 DNA reads as TGCGCCAGCAGCCCCGGGACGGGGACCTACGAGCAGTACTTC. Protein product: CASSPGTGTYEQYF.

The chain has TRBV6-1 and TRBJ2-3, with D unresolved. V gave up 2 bases and J gave up 11 bases, with 11 bases separating them. In germline, CDR1 is MNHNS, CDR2 SASEGT. The CDR3 has 12 residues. CDR3 bases: TGTGCCAGCAGTGAAAGTGCGTTAGGGCAGTATTTT. This encodes CASSESALGQYF.

The J gene is TRBJ1-1, the V gene TRBV7-8; D possibly corresponds to TRBD1 (5 bases). CDR1 SGHVS and CDR2 FQNEAQ come from the germline V gene. The CDR3 is 13 amino acids. Trimming removed 5 bases from V and 4 bases from J, with 11 bases in between. In DNA, the CDR3 is TGTGCCAGCAGCCGGGGCGTTTTCACTGAAGCTTTCTTT. Protein: CASSRGVFTEAFF.

The rearrangement uses TRBV11-1 and TRBJ1-5; TRBD1 might be the D (5 bases). Germline CDR1 reads SGHAT; CDR2 reads FQDESV (reference sequence). V lost 2 bases and J lost 4, with 24 bases in between. CDR3 length equals 19 residues. The DNA for the CDR3 is TGTGCCAGCAGCTTATGCTCCGATGAGGGAAGGGGATGGAATCAGCCCCAGCATTTT. Its translation: CASSLCSDEGRGWNQPQHF.

The chain joins TRBV28 to TRBJ2-5, with D maybe TRBD1 (5 bases). This CDR3 is 16 amino acids long. V shed 2 bases and J shed 4 bases, with 17 bases lying between them. Germline V gene lookup returns CDR1 MDHEN and CDR2 SYDVKM. CDR3 protein: CASSLLPGSGPETQYF. CDR3 DNA sequence: TGTGCCAGCAGTTTACTTCCAGGGTCGGGTCCAGAGACCCAGTACTTC.

V gene TRBV28 combines with J gene TRBJ2-1; perhaps D is TRBD1 or TRBD2 (6 bases each). The CDR3 has 15 residues. The germline CDR1 and CDR2 sequences are MDHEN and SYDVKM. The V end was cut by 6 bases, the J end by 5 bases, with 17 bases between. The CDR3 bases are TGTGCCAGCAGGGGGGGCTTTACCCAGAACAATGAGCAGTTCTTC. This codes for CASRGGFTQNNEQFF.

V usage is TRBV5-6 and J usage is TRBJ1-2, with 12 positions matching TRBD1. V dropped 2 bases and J dropped 7; count of bases not matched to a gene: 12. The CDR3 is 17 residues long. Germline CDR1 and CDR2: SGHDT and YYEEEE. The CDR3 sequence is CASSFLSPGQGAGGYTF. CDR3 sequence (DNA): TGTGCCAGCAGCTTTTTGTCCCCGGGACAGGGGGCAGGTGGCTACACCTTC.

The chain is built from TRBV30 and TRBJ2-1; 10 bases agree with TRBD2. The germline V gene encodes CDR1 GTSNPN and CDR2 SVGIG (reference sequence). The CDR3 has 15 amino acids. With 2 bases clipped from V and 9 bases from J, the junction kept 10 bases outside the gene matches. The CDR3 loop is CAWSRLAGVDSEQFF. The CDR3 nucleotides read TGTGCCTGGAGTCGGCTAGCGGGAGTGGATAGTGAGCAGTTCTTC.

The CDR3 loop is CASSGVGGGEKLFF. In nucleotides, the CDR3 is TGTGCCAGCAGCGGAGTGGGGGGAGGCGAAAAACTGTTTTTT. This chain uses TRBV11-2 with TRBJ1-4; D may be TRBD1 (5 bases). V dropped 5 bases and J dropped 8 bases, with 15 bases sitting between them. There are 14 residues in the CDR3. The germline V gene encodes CDR1 SGHAT and CDR2 FQNNGV.

The chain has TRBV6-1 and TRBJ1-2; a weak D match, TRBD1 (6 bases). With 4 bases removed from V and 3 bases from J, the gap between germline ends came to 9 bases. This CDR3 region has 13 residues. Germline lookup yields CDR1 MNHNS and CDR2 SASEGT. CDR3 loop: CASSARGYYGYTF. Written as DNA, the CDR3 is TGTGCCAGCAGTGCCAGGGGCTACTATGGCTACACCTTC.

The genes are TRBV19 and TRBJ1-5; the D is unclear. The V gene lost 3 bases and the J gene lost 4 bases, with 13 bases spanning the gap. CDR1 and CDR2 from the germline V gene are LNHDA and SQIVND (reference sequence). This CDR3 contains 15 residues. Here the CDR3 DNA reads TGTGCCAGTAGTATCCAAACAGCGGATAATCAGCCCCAGCATTTT. Residues: CASSIQTADNQPQHF.

The chain combines TRBV11-3 with TRBJ2-1, with 12 bases lining up with TRBD2. CDR3 length: 15 residues. V was clipped by 5 bases and J by 8 bases; unmatched bases: 7. Germline CDR1 reads SGHNT; CDR2 reads YENEEA. For the CDR3, the DNA is TGTGCCAGCAGCCCTGGGACTAGCGGGCGGGATGAGCAGTTCTTC. It specifies CASSPGTSGRDEQFF.

The chain has TRBV28 and TRBJ2-7; a possible D gene is TRBD1 (6 bases). This CDR3 is 15 amino acids long. Trimming took 6 bases from V and 6 from J, leaving 21 bases between them. Germline V gene lookup returns CDR1 MDHEN and CDR2 SYDVKM. This CDR3 is CASRVYQQGTGEQYF. The DNA for the CDR3 is TGTGCCAGCAGAGTTTACCAACAGGGAACGGGCGAGCAGTACTTC.

V is TRBV28 and J is TRBJ2-7, with TRBD1 matching over 9 bases. V gave up 4 bases and J gave up 5 bases; unmatched junction bases: 15. Germline V gene sequence: CDR1 MDHEN, CDR2 SYDVKM. This CDR3 contains 17 residues. This chain's CDR3 is CASSSEFRTGERNEQYF. In nucleotides, the CDR3 is TGTGCCAGCAGTTCCGAGTTCCGGACAGGGGAGCGAAACGAGCAGTACTTC.

The chain couples TRBV11-2 to TRBJ2-7; perhaps D is TRBD1 or TRBD2 (5 bases each). Per the germline V gene, CDR1 is SGHAT and CDR2 is FQNNGV. V gave up 5 bases and J gave up 0 bases, with 11 bases separating them. The CDR3 spans 14 residues. The CDR3 bases are TGTGCCAGCAGCCCACTAGGGGACTCCTACGAGCAGTACTTC. This translates into CASSPLGDSYEQYF.

As regards this clone: This sample also contains other DNA sequences that code for the same CDR3. The gene calls are TRBV6-1 and TRBJ2-2; no clear D. The CDR3 sequence is 14 residues long. From germline, CDR1 is MNHNS and CDR2 SASEGT. Trimming stripped 1 base from V and 3 bases from J, with 6 bases between. Here the CDR3 DNA reads TGTGCCAGCAGTGAAGGGCCGGACACCGGGGAGCTGTTTTTT. Protein product: CASSEGPDTGELFF.